Shown below are 18 T cell receptor beta chains from a single sample sequenced in a study of T cells in Graves' hyperthyroidism and ophthalmopathy. There were TCR beta CDR3 regions amplified from RNA transcripts. Using the HTBI primer set, a first-round RT-PCR was run on the TCR CDR3. TCRdb independently ran MiXCR on the multiplex PCR reads; one entry per CDR3 protein. Of about 210,000 distinct CDR3 sequences in the sample, roughly a sixth were seen once. Material: blood. These receptors came from a man aged 45-60 years with Graves' hyperthyroidism.

The table lists this clonotype with many counts. The genes are TRBV7-9 and TRBJ2-7, with TRBD2 matching over 8 bases. J gave up 4 bases and V 1 base, and 6 bases lay outside the gene matches. Germline assignment: CDR1 SEHNR and CDR2 FQNEAQ (reference sequence). The CDR3 extends over 15 amino acids. CDR3 sequence: CASSLVSGGPYEQYF. The CDR3 DNA is TGTGCCAGCAGCTTAGTTTCGGGAGGGCCTTACGAGCAGTACTTC. Drawing the rest from reference TRBV7-9 and TRBJ2-7, the complete variable domain is DTGVSQNPRHKITKRGQNVTFRCDPISEHNRLYWYRQTLGQGPEFLTYFQNEAQLEKSRLLSDRFSAERPKGSFSTLEIQRTEQGDSAMYLCASSLVSGGPYEQYFGPGTRLTVT.

The V and J genes are TRBV29-1 and TRBJ2-1; 9 nucleotides line up with TRBD2. The CDR3 runs to 14 residues. The J segment lost 5 bases and the V segment lost 2 bases, leaving 4 bases of the junction unmatched. Germline CDR1 and CDR2: SQVTM and ANQGSEA. Here the CDR3 DNA reads TGCAGCGTTGAAAGGTGGACTAGCGACAATGAGCAGTTCTTC. Protein sequence: CSVERWTSDNEQFF.

This clonotype appeared a few times. The chain couples TRBV29-1 to TRBJ2-1; D perhaps matches TRBD2 (6 bases). The CDR3 loop spans 16 amino acids. V was cut by 6 bases and J by 0 bases, with 18 bases left in between. CDR1 and CDR2 from the germline V gene are SQVTM and ANQGSEA. CDR3 sequence reads: CSVVDSGKSSYNEQFF. CDR3 bases: TGCAGCGTCGTCGATAGCGGAAAAAGCTCCTACAATGAGCAGTTCTTC.

This clonotype was seen repeatedly, ten times or more. The gene calls are TRBV27 and TRBJ2-1, with D perhaps TRBD1 or TRBD2 (5 bases each). This CDR3 region has 14 residues. In germline, CDR1 is MNHEY, CDR2 SMNVEV (reference sequence). V lost 5 bases and J lost 5, with 13 bases in between. The CDR3 nucleotides read TGTGCCAGCAGTCACCCGGGACCGAACAATGAGCAGTTCTTC. This codes for CASSHPGPNNEQFF.

The V and J genes are TRBV18 and TRBJ2-2, with D uncertain. The V end lost 3 bases, the J end lost 3 bases, and 5 bases lay between the germline ends. This CDR3 is built from 13 residues. Germline V gene lookup returns CDR1 KGHSH and CDR2 LQKENI. This CDR3 is CASSPIDTGELFF. In nucleotides, the CDR3 is TGTGCCAGCTCACCGATAGACACCGGGGAGCTGTTTTTT.

This clonotype was seen only a few times. This chain joins TRBV2 and TRBJ1-5; D is uncertain. V was clipped by 11 bases and J by 7 bases, with 18 bases between them. In germline, CDR1 is SNHLY, CDR2 FYNNEI. The CDR3 has 13 residues. The CDR3 region is CASSRGFFQPQHF. The CDR3 DNA follows: TGTGCCTCCAGCCGGGGTTTTTTCCAGCCCCAGCATTTT.

This chain connects TRBV30 to TRBJ2-7; possibly TRBD1 or TRBD2 for D (5 bases each). From germline, CDR1 is GTSNPN and CDR2 SVGIG (reference sequence). V was trimmed by 1 base and J by 4 bases, leaving 20 bases between them. This CDR3 contains 16 residues. The DNA for the CDR3 is TGTGCCTGGAGTGATCCCCCGGCGGGTAGGGGTTACGAGCAGTACTTC. This translates into CAWSDPPAGRGYEQYF.

A few counts support this clonotype. The chain employs TRBV20-1 and TRBJ1-6, with D unresolved. The V end lost 3 bases, the J end lost 5 bases, and 14 bases lay between the germline ends. Germline V CDR1 and CDR2: DFQATT, SNEGSKA (reference sequence). The CDR3 has 15 residues. The CDR3 region is CSARKGFLHNSPLHF. For the CDR3, the DNA is TGCAGTGCTAGGAAGGGCTTCCTCCATAATTCACCCCTCCACTTT.

This clonotype was seen only a few times. The V and J genes are TRBV11-2 and TRBJ2-7; D is perhaps TRBD1 (5 bases). This CDR3 region has 14 residues. V shed 4 bases and J shed 0 bases, with 10 bases lying between them. CDR1 is SGHAT, CDR2 FQNNGV, per germline. The CDR3 here is CASSSLGASYEQYF. CDR3 bases: TGTGCCAGCAGCTCGTTAGGGGCCTCCTACGAGCAGTACTTC. The full variable domain, rest sourced from reference TRBV11-2 and TRBJ2-7, is EAGVAQSPRYKIIEKRQSVAFWCNPISGHATLYWYQQILGQGPKLLIQFQNNGVVDDSQLPKDRFSAERLKGVDSTLKIQPAKLEDSAVYLCASSSLGASYEQYFGPGTRLTVT.

This clonotype turned up a few times. This chain joins TRBV6-2 or TRBV6-3 and TRBJ1-3; D is undetermined. Trimming shortened V by 6 bases and J by 4 bases, and 25 bases separated the two germline ends. This CDR3 region has 18 residues. Per the germline V gene, CDR1 is MNHEY and CDR2 is SVGEGT. The CDR3 nucleotides are TGTGCCAGCAGCGCGGGCACCCCAAACTTGTGGCCCGGAAACACCATATATTTT. Amino acids: CASSAGTPNLWPGNTIYF.

The rearrangement links TRBV19 to TRBJ2-7; the match to TRBD1 covers 7 bases. This CDR3 comprises 16 residues. V lost 6 bases, J lost 2 bases, and 13 bases stayed unmatched. The germline V gene has CDR1 LNHDA and CDR2 SQIVND (reference sequence). The CDR3, as DNA: TGTGCCAGTAGAAAAATTACAGGGGATTCTACCTACGAGCAGTACTTC. It encodes CASRKITGDSTYEQYF.

The chain is built from TRBV5-1 and TRBJ1-2, with D possibly matching TRBD1 (6 bases). V was trimmed by 5 bases and J by 6 bases, leaving 14 bases between them. This CDR3 has 13 amino acids. The germline gives CDR1 SGHRS, CDR2 YFSETQ. The CDR3, as DNA: TGCGCCAGCAGTCTCCAGGGGCGCGATGGCTACACCTTC. This sequence encodes CASSLQGRDGYTF.

This clonotype was observed at least ten times. The rearrangement joins TRBV2 to TRBJ2-5, with a weak D call TRBD1 (6 bases). Germline CDR1 is SNHLY and CDR2 is FYNNEI. V lost 5 bases, J lost 5 bases, and 15 bases lay in between. The CDR3 is 14 residues long. CDR3 residues: CASSLHRDGETQYF. Here the CDR3 DNA reads TGTGCCAGCAGTCTACACAGGGACGGCGAGACCCAGTACTTC.

This clonotype has a count of ten or more. The chain uses TRBV3-1 and TRBJ1-2, with 7 bases aligning to TRBD1. This CDR3 contains 15 residues. From germline, CDR1 is LGHDT and CDR2 YNNKEL (reference sequence). V lost 4 bases to trimming and J lost 4 bases; unmatched junction nucleotides: 9. The CDR3 sequence: CASSPRTGGFYGYTF. DNA of the CDR3: TGTGCCAGCAGCCCCCGGACAGGCGGCTTCTATGGCTACACCTTC.

This clonotype was counted ten times or more. The rearrangement uses TRBV2 and TRBJ2-5; D is perhaps TRBD1 (5 bases). CDR1 is SNHLY, CDR2 FYNNEI, per germline. CDR3 length: 13 residues. V gave up 4 bases and J gave up 4 bases, with 10 bases separating them. The CDR3 loop is CASSAQGRETQYF. CDR3 DNA: TGTGCCAGCAGTGCCCAGGGTCGAGAGACCCAGTACTTC.

This clonotype was counted a few times. The chain recombines TRBV5-1 with TRBJ2-5; D is ambiguous. Germline assignment: CDR1 SGHRS and CDR2 YFSETQ. The CDR3 has 13 residues. V was pared by 4 bases and J by 7 bases, with 14 bases between. The CDR3 sequence is CASSTAHSGTQYF. The CDR3 region has the DNA TGCGCCAGCAGCACAGCGCACTCCGGGACCCAGTACTTC.

This chain uses TRBV29-1 with TRBJ1-4; D may be TRBD1 (6 bases). Germline CDR1 and CDR2: SQVTM and ANQGSEA. Between the trimmed V and J ends, which lost 6 bases and 8 bases, there was a span of 13 bases. This CDR3 has 12 residues. The CDR3 here is CSVARRGEKLFF. CDR3 nucleotide sequence: TGCAGCGTCGCGCGTAGGGGGGAAAAACTGTTTTTT.

This clonotype has at least ten counts. This chain joins TRBV28 and TRBJ2-5; D remains ambiguous. Trimming left V 5 bases short and J 2 bases short, with 12 bases between. The length of the CDR3 is 14 residues. Germline CDR1 is MDHEN and CDR2 is SYDVKM. The CDR3, as DNA: TGTGCCAGCAGTCGCGCCTCGCTGCAAGAGACCCAGTACTTC. This translates into CASSRASLQETQYF.